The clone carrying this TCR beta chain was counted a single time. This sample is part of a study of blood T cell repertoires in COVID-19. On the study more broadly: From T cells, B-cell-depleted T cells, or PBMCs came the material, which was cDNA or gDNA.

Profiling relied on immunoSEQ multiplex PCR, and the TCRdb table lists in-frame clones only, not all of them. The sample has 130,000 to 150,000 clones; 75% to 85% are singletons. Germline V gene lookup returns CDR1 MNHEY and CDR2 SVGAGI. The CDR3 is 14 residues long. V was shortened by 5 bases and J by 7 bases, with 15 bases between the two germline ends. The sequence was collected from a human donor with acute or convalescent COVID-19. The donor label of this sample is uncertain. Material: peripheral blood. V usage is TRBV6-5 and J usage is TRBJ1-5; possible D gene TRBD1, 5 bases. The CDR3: CASSPYPQGQPQHF. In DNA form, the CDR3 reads TGTGCCAGCAGTCCGTATCCCCAGGGCCAGCCCCAGCATTTT.